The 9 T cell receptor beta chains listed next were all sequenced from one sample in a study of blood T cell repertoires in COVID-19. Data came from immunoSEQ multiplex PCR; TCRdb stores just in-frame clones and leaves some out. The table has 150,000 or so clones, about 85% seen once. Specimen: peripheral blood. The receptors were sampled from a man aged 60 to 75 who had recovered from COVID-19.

The CDR3 loop reads CASSLVGRGRQETQYF. CDR3 sequence (DNA): TGTGCCAGCAGCTTAGTTGGCAGGGGGCGACAAGAGACCCAGTACTTC. J is TRBJ2-5 and V is TRBV7-2; 8 bases are shared with TRBD1. Germline V lookup: CDR1 SGHTA, CDR2 FQGNSA. V shed 1 base and J 2 bases; nucleotides not matched to a gene: 6. The CDR3 is made up of 16 amino acids.

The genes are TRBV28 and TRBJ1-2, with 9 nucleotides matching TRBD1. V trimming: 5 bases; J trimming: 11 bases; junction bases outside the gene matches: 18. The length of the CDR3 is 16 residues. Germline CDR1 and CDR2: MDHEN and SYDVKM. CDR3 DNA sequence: TGTGCCAGCAGTCCCACAGGGGGCGGACTCTCCTATCGGTACACCTTC. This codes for CASSPTGGGLSYRYTF.

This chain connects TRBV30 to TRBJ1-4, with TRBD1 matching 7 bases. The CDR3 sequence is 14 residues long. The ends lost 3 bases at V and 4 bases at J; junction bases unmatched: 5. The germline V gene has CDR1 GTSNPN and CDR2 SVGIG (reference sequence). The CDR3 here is CAWRGGQDNEKLFF. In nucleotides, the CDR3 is TGTGCCTGGAGGGGCGGACAGGATAATGAAAAACTGTTTTTT.

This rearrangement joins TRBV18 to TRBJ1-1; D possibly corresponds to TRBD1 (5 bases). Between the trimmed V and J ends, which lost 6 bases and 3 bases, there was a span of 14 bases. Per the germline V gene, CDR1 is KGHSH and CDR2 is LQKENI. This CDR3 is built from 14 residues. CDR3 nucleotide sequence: TGTGCCAGCTCCCCGGGGGTCCCCGACACTGAAGCTTTCTTT. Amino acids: CASSPGVPDTEAFF.

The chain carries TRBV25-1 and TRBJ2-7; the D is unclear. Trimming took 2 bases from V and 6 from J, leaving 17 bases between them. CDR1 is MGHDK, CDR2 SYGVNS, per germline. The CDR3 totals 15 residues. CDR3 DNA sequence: TGTGCCAGCAGTGAAGTTGGTCTAGTAAGCTTCGAGCAGTACTTC. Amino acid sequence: CASSEVGLVSFEQYF.

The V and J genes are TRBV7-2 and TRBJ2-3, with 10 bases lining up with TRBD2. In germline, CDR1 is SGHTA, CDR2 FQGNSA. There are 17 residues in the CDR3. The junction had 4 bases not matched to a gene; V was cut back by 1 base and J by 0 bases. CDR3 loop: CASSLGPSGGSTDTQYF. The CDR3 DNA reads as TGTGCCAGCAGCTTAGGTCCTAGCGGGGGTAGCACAGATACGCAGTATTTT.

In DNA form, the CDR3 reads TGTGCCAGCAGTTTAGGGAGTGACAGGGCCGGTCAAGGCTACACCTTC. Its protein is CASSLGSDRAGQGYTF. The chain uses TRBV28 and TRBJ1-2, with TRBD1 matching 7 bases. V shed 2 bases, J shed 8 bases, and the junction held 14 bases outside the gene matches. Per the germline V gene, CDR1 is MDHEN and CDR2 is SYDVKM. This CDR3 is 16 amino acids long.

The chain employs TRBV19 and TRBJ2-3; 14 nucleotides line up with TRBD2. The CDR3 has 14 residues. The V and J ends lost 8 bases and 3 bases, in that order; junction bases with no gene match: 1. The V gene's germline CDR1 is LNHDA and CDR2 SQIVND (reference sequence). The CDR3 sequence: CASRLAGGTDTQYF. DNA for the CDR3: TGTGCCAGTCGACTAGCGGGGGGGACAGATACGCAGTATTTT.

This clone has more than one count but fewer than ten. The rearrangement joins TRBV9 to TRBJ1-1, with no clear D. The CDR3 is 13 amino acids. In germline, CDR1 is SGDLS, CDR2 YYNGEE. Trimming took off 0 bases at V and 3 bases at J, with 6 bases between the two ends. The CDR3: CASSVGQDTEAFF. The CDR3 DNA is TGTGCCAGCAGCGTAGGACAAGACACTGAAGCTTTCTTT. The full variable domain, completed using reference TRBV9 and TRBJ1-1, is DSGVTQTPKHLITATGQRVTLRCSPRSGDLSVYWYQQSLDQGLQFLIQYYNGEERAKGNILERFSAQQFPDLHSELNLSSLELGDSALYFCASSVGQDTEAFFGQGTRLTVV.